Shown below are 3 T cell receptor beta chains from a single sample sequenced in a study of spatial heterogeneity in lung cancer. A single record per CDR3 protein comes from TCRdb applying MiXCR to the 5' RACE reads. The sample has roughly 120,000 distinct CDR3 sequences, 12% seen once. Time point specified: blood at routine non-recurrence follow-up after resection. Whole RNA was taken from tumor, nontumor lung or frozen PBMC; it was then sequenced unsorted. The material sequenced was PBMCs, taken at follow-up. The receptors shown here come from a male donor with early-stage non-small cell lung cancer.

The chain carries TRBV20-1 and TRBJ2-1, with TRBD2 identical over 7 bases. The junction had 9 bases not matched to a gene; V was cut back by 3 bases and J by 4 bases. Per the germline V gene, CDR1 is DFQATT and CDR2 is SNEGSKA (reference sequence). The CDR3 runs 15 residues. The CDR3 DNA reads as TGCAGTGCTAGTCAGCGGGGAGGAGAATACAATGAGCAGTTCTTC. Encoded protein: CSASQRGGEYNEQFF.

V gene TRBV3-1 combines with J gene TRBJ1-6; D perhaps matches TRBD1 (6 bases). V gave up 3 bases and J gave up 9 bases, with 18 bases separating them. Germline assignment: CDR1 LGHDT and CDR2 YNNKEL (reference sequence). The CDR3 has 16 amino acids. CDR3 sequence (DNA): TGTGCCAGCAGCCAGGCTAGCGGGGGCGGTCTTTCACCCCTCCACTTT. It encodes CASSQASGGGLSPLHF.

The J gene is TRBJ2-3, the V gene TRBV7-9, with 10 bases fitting TRBD1. Losses at the gene ends were 4 bases for V and 1 base for J; bases not matched to a gene: 2. The germline CDR1 and CDR2 sequences are SEHNR and FQNEAQ (reference sequence). The CDR3 spans 15 residues. As DNA, the CDR3 is TGTGCCAGCAGCTGGGGACAGGGGCGCACAGATACGCAGTATTTT. It is translated as CASSWGQGRTDTQYF.